The text below deals with one T cell receptor beta chain. CDR3 length: 14 residues. Trimming removed 7 bases at V and 8 bases at J, with 20 bases between. Germline V gives CDR1 LNHDA, CDR2 SQIVND (reference sequence). This sample stems from a study of T cell changes during pregnancy in multiple sclerosis. Clones were sequenced by immunoSEQ multiplex PCR, and TCRdb holds only the in-frame ones, with some missing. The sample yields 35,000 to 40,000 clones, 94% seen once. The gene calls are TRBV19 and TRBJ1-2; D call uncertain. The sample consisted of CD4+ T cells from peripheral blood mononuclear cells, taken in the second trimester of pregnancy. This TCR was sampled from a female donor with multiple sclerosis, enrolled in a pregnancy study. The CDR3 region is CASTPRGPPIGYTF. In DNA form, the CDR3 reads TGTGCCAGTACCCCGCGCGGGCCACCTATCGGCTACACCTTC.